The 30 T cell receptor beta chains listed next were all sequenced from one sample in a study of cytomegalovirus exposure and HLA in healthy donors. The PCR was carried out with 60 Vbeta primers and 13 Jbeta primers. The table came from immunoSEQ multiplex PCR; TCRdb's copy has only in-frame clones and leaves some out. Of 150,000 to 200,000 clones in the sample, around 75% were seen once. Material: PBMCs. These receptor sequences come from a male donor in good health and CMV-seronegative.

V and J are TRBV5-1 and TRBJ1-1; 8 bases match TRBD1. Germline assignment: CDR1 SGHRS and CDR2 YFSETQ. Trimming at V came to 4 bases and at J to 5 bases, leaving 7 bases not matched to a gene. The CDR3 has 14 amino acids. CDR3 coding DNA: TGCGCCAGCAGCACCCGACAGGGGCGGACTGAAGCTTTCTTT. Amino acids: CASSTRQGRTEAFF. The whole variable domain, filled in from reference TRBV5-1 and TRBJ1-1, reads KAGVTQTPRYLIKTRGQQVTLSCSPISGHRSVSWYQQTPGQGLQFLFEYFSETQRNKGNFPGRFSGRQFSNSRSEMNVSTLELGDSALYLCASSTRQGRTEAFFGQGTRLTVV.

The CDR3: CASRQLSGTSGSSDTQYF. DNA for the CDR3: TGTGCCTCAAGGCAACTTTCCGGGACTAGCGGGAGCTCAGATACGCAGTATTTT. V is TRBV10-3 and J is TRBJ2-3; 14 bases align to TRBD2. V shed 11 bases, J shed 4 bases, and the junction held 17 bases outside the gene matches. CDR1 is ENHRY, CDR2 SYGVKD, per germline. This CDR3 contains 18 residues.

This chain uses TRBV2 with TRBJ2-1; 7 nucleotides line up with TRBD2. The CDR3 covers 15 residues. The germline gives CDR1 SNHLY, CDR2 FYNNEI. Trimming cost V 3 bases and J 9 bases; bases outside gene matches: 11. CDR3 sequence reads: CASSDFRGGSGEQFF. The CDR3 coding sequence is TGTGCCAGCAGTGATTTTCGGGGAGGGTCAGGTGAGCAGTTCTTC.

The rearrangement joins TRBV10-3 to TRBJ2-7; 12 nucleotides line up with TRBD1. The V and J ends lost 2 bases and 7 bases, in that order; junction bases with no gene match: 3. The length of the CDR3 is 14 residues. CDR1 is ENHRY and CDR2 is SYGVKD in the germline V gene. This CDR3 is CAISEGTGGGEQYF. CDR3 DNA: TGTGCCATCAGTGAGGGGACAGGGGGCGGGGAGCAGTACTTC.

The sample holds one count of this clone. In DNA form, the CDR3 reads TGTGCCAGCGGAGTGGGTCCCTACTTC. As protein: CASGVGPYF. The chain couples TRBV28 to TRBJ2-7; D remains ambiguous. Germline assignment: CDR1 MDHEN and CDR2 SYDVKM. The germline V and J ends were trimmed by 8 bases and 13 bases, with 12 bases remaining between them. The CDR3 length is 9 residues.

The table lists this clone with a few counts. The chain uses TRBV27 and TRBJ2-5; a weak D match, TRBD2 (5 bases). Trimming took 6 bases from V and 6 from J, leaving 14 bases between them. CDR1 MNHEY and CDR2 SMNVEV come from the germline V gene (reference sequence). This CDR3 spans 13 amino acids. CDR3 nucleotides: TGTGCCAGCAGCCTCGGACGGACTCAGACCCAGTACTTC. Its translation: CASSLGRTQTQYF.

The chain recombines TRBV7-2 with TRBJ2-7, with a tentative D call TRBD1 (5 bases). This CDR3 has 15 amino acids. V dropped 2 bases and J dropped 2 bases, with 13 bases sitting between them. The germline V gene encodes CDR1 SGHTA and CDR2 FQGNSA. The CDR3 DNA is TGTGCCAGCAGCTTATCCAGCAGGGTGCCCTACGAGCAGTACTTC. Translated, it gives CASSLSSRVPYEQYF.

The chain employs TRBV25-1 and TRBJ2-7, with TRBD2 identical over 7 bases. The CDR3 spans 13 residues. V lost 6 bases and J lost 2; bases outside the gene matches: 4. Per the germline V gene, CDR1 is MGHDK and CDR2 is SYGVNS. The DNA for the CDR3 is TGTGCCAGCAGGTCCGGGGGGACCTACGAGCAGTACTTC. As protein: CASRSGGTYEQYF.

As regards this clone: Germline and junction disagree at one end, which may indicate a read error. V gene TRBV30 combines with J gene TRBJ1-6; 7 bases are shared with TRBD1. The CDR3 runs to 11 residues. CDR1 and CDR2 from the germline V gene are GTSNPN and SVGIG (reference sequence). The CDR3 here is CAWSDDRALRF. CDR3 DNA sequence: TGTGCCTGGAGTGATGACAGGGCTTTGCGCTTT.

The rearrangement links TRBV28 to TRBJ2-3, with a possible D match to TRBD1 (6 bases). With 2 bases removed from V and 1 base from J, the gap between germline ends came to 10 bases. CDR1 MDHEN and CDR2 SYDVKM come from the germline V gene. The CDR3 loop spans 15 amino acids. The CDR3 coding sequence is TGTGCCAGCAGTTTAAGCGCAGGGGGCACAGATACGCAGTATTTT. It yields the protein CASSLSAGGTDTQYF.

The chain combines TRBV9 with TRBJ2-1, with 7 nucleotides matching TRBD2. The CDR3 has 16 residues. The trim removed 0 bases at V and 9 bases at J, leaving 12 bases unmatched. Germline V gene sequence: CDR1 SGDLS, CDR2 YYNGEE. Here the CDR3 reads CASSVATSVSTGEQFF. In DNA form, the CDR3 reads TGTGCCAGCAGCGTAGCTACTAGCGTCAGTACGGGTGAGCAGTTCTTC. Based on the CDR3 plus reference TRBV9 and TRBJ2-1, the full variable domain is DSGVTQTPKHLITATGQRVTLRCSPRSGDLSVYWYQQSLDQGLQFLIQYYNGEERAKGNILERFSAQQFPDLHSELNLSSLELGDSALYFCASSVATSVSTGEQFFGPGTRLTVL.

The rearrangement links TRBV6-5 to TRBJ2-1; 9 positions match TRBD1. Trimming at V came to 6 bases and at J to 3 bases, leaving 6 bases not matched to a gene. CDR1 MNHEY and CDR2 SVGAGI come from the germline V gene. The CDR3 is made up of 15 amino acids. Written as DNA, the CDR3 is TGTGCCAGCAGCCTGGGACAGGGAAGCTACAATGAGCAGTTCTTC. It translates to CASSLGQGSYNEQFF.

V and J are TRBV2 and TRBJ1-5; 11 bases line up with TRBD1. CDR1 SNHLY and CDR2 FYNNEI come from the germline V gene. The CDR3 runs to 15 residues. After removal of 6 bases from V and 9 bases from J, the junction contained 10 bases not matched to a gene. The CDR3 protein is CASRERDRGGRPQHF. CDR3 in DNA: TGTGCCAGCAGAGAACGGGACAGGGGGGGAAGGCCCCAGCATTTT.

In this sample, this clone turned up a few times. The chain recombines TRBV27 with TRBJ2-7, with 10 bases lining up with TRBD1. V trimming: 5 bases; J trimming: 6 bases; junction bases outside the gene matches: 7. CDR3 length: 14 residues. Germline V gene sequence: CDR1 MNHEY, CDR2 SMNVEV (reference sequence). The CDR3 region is CASSLWDRGGEQYF. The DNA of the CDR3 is TGTGCCAGCAGTCTTTGGGACAGGGGAGGCGAGCAGTACTTC.

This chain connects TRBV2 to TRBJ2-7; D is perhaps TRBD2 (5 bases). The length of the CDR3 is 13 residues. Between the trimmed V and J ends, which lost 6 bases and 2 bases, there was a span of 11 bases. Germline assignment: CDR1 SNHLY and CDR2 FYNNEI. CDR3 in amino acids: CASRGDIPYEQYF. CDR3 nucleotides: TGTGCCAGCAGGGGAGACATACCCTACGAGCAGTACTTC.

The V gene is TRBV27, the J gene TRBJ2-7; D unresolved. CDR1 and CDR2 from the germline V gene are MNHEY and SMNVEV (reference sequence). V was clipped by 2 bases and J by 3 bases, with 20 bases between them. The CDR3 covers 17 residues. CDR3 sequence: CASSLAPLPGGGYEQYF. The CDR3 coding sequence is TGTGCCAGCAGTTTAGCCCCTCTCCCGGGTGGTGGCTACGAGCAGTACTTC.

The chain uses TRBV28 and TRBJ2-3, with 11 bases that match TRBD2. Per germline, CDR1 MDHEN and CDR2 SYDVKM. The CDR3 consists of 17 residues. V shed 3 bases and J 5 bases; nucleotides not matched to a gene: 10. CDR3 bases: TGTGCCAGCAGTTTCCATGGGGCTAGCGGGAGGCAAGATACGCAGTATTTT. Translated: CASSFHGASGRQDTQYF.

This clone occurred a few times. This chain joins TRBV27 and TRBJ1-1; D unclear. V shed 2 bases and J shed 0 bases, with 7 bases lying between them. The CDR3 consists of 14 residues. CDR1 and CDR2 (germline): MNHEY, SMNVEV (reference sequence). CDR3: CASSLQNMNTEAFF. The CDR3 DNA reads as TGTGCCAGCAGTTTACAGAACATGAACACTGAAGCTTTCTTT.

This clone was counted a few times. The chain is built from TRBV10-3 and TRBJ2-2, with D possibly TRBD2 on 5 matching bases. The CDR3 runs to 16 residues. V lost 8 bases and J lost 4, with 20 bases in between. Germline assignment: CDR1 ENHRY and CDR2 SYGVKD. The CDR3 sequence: CAISGPAGVGTGELFF. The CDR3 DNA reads TGTGCCATCTCTGGCCCTGCCGGGGTTGGCACCGGGGAGCTGTTTTTT.

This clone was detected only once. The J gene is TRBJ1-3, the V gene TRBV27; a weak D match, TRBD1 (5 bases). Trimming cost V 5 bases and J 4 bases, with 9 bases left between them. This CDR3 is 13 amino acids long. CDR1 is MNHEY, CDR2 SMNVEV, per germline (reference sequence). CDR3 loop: CASSIDRGNTIYF. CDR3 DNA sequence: TGTGCCAGCAGTATTGACAGAGGAAACACCATATATTTT.

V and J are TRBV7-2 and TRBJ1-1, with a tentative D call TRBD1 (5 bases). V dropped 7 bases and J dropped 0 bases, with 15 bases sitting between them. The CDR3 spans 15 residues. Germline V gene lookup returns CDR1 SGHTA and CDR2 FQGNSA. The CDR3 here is CASIISGGVNTEAFF. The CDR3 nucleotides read TGTGCCAGCATTATCTCCGGGGGGGTGAACACTGAAGCTTTCTTT.

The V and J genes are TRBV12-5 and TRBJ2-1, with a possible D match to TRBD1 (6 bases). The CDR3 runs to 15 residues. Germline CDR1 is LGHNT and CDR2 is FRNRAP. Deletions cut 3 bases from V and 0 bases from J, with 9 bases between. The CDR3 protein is CASGLGQSSYNEQFF. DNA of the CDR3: TGTGCTAGTGGTTTAGGACAGTCCTCCTACAATGAGCAGTTCTTC.

The CDR3, as DNA: TGTGCCAGCAGCTCAGACAGGGGTACGCAGTATTTT. Amino acid sequence: CASSSDRGTQYF. The chain employs TRBV11-2 and TRBJ2-3, with TRBD1 matching 8 bases. The CDR3 consists of 12 residues. Germline CDR1 SGHAT, CDR2 FQNNGV. V lost 4 bases, J lost 8 bases, and 2 bases stayed unmatched.

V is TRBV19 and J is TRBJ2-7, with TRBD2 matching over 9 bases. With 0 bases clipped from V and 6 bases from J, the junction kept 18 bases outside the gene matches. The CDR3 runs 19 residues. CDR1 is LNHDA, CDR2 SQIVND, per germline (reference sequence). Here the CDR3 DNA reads TGTGCCAGTAGTATAGAGGCTAGCGGGGCAACCTTCTCGACTGGCGAGCAGTACTTC. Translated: CASSIEASGATFSTGEQYF.

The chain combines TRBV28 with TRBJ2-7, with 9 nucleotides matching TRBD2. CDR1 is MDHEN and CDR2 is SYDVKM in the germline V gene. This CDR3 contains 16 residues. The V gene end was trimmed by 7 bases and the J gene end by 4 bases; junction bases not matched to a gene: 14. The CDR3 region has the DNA TGTGCCAGCACTGCGGGGGGGGCTTGGGTTGGTTACGAGCAGTACTTC. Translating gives CASTAGGAWVGYEQYF.

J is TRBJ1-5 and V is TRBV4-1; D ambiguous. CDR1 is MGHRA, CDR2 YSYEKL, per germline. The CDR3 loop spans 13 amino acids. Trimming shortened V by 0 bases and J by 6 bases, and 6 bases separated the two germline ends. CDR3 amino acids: CASSQEGSQPQHF. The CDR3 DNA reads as TGCGCCAGCAGCCAAGAAGGGAGTCAGCCCCAGCATTTT.

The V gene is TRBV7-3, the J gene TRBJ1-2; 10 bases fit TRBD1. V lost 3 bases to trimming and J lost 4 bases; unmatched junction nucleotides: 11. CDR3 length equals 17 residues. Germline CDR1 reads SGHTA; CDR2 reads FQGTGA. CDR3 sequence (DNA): TGTGCCAGCAGCTTCCGGGACAGGGGCCATTTGTGCTATGGCTACACCTTC. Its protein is CASSFRDRGHLCYGYTF.

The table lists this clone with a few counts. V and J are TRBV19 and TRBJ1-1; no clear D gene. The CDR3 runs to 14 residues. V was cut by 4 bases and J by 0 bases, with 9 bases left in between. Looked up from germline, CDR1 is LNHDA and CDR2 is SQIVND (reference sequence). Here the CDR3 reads CASSRGDMNTEAFF. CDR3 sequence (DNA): TGTGCCAGTAGTAGGGGAGACATGAACACTGAAGCTTTCTTT.

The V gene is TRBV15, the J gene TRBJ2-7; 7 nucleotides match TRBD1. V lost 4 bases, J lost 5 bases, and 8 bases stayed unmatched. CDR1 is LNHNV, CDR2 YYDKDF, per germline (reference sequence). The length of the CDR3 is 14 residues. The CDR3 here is CATSTRQGTHEQYF. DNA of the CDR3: TGTGCCACCAGCACCCGACAGGGCACCCACGAGCAGTACTTC.

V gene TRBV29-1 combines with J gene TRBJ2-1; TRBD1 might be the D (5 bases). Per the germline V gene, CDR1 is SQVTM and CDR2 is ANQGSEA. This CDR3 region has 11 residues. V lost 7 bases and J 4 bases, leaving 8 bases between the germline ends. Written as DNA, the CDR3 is TGCAGCGCCACAGGATACAATGAGCAGTTCTTC. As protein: CSATGYNEQFF.